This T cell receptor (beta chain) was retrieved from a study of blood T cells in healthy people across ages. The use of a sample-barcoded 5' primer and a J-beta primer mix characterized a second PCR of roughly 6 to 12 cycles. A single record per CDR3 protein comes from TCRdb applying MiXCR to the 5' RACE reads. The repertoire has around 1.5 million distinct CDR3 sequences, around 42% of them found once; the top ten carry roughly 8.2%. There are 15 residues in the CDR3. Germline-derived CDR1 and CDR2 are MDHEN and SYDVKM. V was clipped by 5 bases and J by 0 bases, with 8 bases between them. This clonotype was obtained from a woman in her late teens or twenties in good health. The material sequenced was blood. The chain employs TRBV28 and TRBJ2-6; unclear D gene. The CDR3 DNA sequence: TGTGCCAGCAGTCAACACACCTCTGGGGCCAACGTCCTGACTTTC. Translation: CASSQHTSGANVLTF. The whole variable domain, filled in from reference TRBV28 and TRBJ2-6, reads DVKVTQSSRYLVKRTGEKVFLECVQDMDHENMFWYRQDPGLGLRLIYFSYDVKMKEKGDIPEGYSVSREKKERFSLILESASTNQTSMYLCASSQHTSGANVLTFGAGSRLTVL.